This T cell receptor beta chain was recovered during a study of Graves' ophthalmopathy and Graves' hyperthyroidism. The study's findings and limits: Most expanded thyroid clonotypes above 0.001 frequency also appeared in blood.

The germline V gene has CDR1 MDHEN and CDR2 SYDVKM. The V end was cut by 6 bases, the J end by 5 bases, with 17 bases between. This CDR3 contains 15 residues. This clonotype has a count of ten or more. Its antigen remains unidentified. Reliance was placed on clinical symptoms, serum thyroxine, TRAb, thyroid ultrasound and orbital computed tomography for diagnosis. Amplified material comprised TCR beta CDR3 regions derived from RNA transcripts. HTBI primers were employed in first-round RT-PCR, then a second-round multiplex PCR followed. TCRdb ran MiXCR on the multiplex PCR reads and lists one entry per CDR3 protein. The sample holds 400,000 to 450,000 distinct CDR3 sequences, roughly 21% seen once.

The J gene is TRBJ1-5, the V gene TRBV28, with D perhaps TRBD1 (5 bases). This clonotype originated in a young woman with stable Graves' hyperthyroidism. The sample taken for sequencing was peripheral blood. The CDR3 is CASRRTGPGYQPQHF. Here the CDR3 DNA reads TGTGCCAGCAGGCGAACAGGCCCCGGCTATCAGCCCCAGCATTTT.